The source of this T cell receptor beta chain is a study of CD8+CD57+ T cells in acquired aplastic anemia. Study background: An average of approximately 3.2 ug of DNA was obtained from sorted CD4+ and CD8+ cells. CD4+ cells from healthy donors averaged approximately 11 million reads. Study results and caveats: Overlapping CD8+ CDR3 repertoires of patients and controls contained some 30 shared sequences. Patients were compared with controls for CD8+ Simpson's diversity, and no significant difference emerged.

Profiles of TCR beta VDJ and CDR3 were generated from a genomic DNA template. In TCRdb, the reads were re-called with MiXCR into one record per CDR3 protein. The sample has some 45,000 distinct CDR3 sequences, 65% to 70% seen once. The CDR3 sequence is 15 residues long. With 8 bases clipped from V and 4 bases from J, the junction kept 13 bases outside the gene matches. Concerning this clonotype: Its antigen is not known.

The sample was sorted CD4+, CD8+, or CD8+CD57+ T cells (not recorded which) from PBMCs. This clonotype was obtained from a human donor in good health, serving as a control. The V gene is TRBV5-3, the J gene TRBJ1-2, with 8 nucleotides matching TRBD1. TRBV5-3 falls under the ORF class, with uncertain function. The DNA for the CDR3 is TGTGCCAGTAGTATCGATTTAACAGGGGGCTATGGCTACACCTTC. It encodes CASSIDLTGGYGYTF.